Sequencing of this TCR beta chain was carried out in a study of cytotoxic CD8 clonotypes in ibrutinib-treated CLL. About this clone: The antigen is unknown.

Data came from immunoSEQ multiplex PCR; TCRdb stores just in-frame clones and leaves some out. The table shows 45,000 to 60,000 clones, with around 60% occurring only once. Whole-study results and caveats: Sustained-remission and progressing patients had unequal sampling times.

V shed 2 bases and J shed 5 bases, with 7 bases lying between them. Germline CDR1 SGHDT, CDR2 YYEEEE. This CDR3 contains 12 residues. The gene calls are TRBV5-6 and TRBJ1-1, with D uncertain. The sample in question was PBMCs, obtained after 24 months of ibrutinib treatment. This clonotype was sampled from a human donor with chronic lymphocytic leukemia. This CDR3 reads CASSFVGTEAFF. CDR3 DNA sequence: TGTGCCAGCAGCTTTGTCGGGACTGAAGCTTTCTTT. Looking up the rest from reference TRBV5-6 and TRBJ1-1 gives the full variable domain: DAGVTQSPTHLIKTRGQQVTLRCSPKSGHDTVSWYQQALGQGPQFIFQYYEEEERQRGNFPDRFSGHQFPNYSSELNVNALLLGDSALYLCASSFVGTEAFFGQGTRLTVV.